This record concerns one T cell receptor (beta chain) sequence. The target antigen is unknown. TCRdb reprocessed the RT-PCR reads via MiXCR and lists one record per CDR3 protein. The sample shows 30,000 to 40,000 distinct CDR3 sequences, about three fifths of them seen only once. The sample comes from a study of yellow fever vaccine responses in identical twins. Germline V gene data show CDR1 as SGHTA and CDR2 as FQGTGA. V shed 2 bases and J 4 bases; nucleotides not matched to a gene: 7. The CDR3 is 16 amino acids. Findings and limits, study-wide: Each twin's T cell response to the vaccine was reported to look partly convergent and partly personalized.

This TCR was recovered from a woman under 30 who received the yellow fever vaccine. V and J are TRBV7-3 and TRBJ2-1, with 8 bases that match TRBD1. The material sequenced was T cells from blood (PBMCs), unsorted or a sorted subset (not recorded which), taken before or after yellow fever vaccination (not recorded which). The CDR3 loop is CASSLGSRGQYNEQFF. The CDR3 DNA sequence: TGTGCCAGCAGCTTAGGCTCCAGGGGGCAGTACAATGAGCAGTTCTTC.